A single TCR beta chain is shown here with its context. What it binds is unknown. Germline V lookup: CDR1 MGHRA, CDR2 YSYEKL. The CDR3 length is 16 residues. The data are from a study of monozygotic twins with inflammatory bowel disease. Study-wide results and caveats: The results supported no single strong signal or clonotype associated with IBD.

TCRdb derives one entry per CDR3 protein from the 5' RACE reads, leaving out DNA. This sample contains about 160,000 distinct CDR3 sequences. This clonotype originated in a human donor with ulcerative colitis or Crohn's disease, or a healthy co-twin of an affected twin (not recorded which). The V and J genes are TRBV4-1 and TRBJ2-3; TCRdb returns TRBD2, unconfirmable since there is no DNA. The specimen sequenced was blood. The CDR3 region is CASAHSLATGTDTQYF.